The 11 T cell receptor beta chains presented below share a single source sample, sequenced in a study of blood T cells in healthy people across ages. Using a J-beta primer mix together with a sample-barcoded 5' primer, a second PCR was run for about 6 to 11 cycles. TCRdb reanalysed the 5' RACE reads using MiXCR and keeps one entry per CDR3 protein. The table records about 970,000 distinct CDR3 sequences, roughly 47% of them present only once. Sequenced sample: blood. These receptors all come from a woman aged 60-75 years in good health.

This chain uses TRBV29-1 with TRBJ1-1; the D is unclear. V was cut by 4 bases and J by 5 bases, with 14 bases left in between. This CDR3 has 13 amino acids. Germline CDR1 reads SQVTM; CDR2 reads ANQGSEA. CDR3 amino acids: CSVVMDEATEAFF. For the CDR3, the DNA is TGCAGCGTTGTTATGGACGAGGCAACTGAAGCTTTCTTT.

This clonotype was seen a handful of times. The chain is built from TRBV10-2 and TRBJ2-3; TRBD2 matches at 10 bases. The CDR3 extends over 16 amino acids. V lost 8 bases and J lost 5; bases outside the gene matches: 13. CDR1 and CDR2 (germline): WSHSY, SAAADI. CDR3 sequence: CASGGDLLAGVDTQYF. CDR3 nucleotide sequence: TGCGCCAGCGGGGGGGACCTCCTAGCGGGAGTAGATACGCAGTATTTT.

Concerning this clonotype itself: A read error may be the cause here, since a much bigger clone is one base away. V gene TRBV6-4 combines with J gene TRBJ2-2; tentative D call: TRBD2 (6 bases). CDR1 is MRHNA, CDR2 SNTAGT, per germline. The CDR3 contains 17 residues. V was cut by 2 bases and J by 3 bases, with 16 bases left in between. The CDR3 nucleotides read TGTGCCAGCAGTGACCACTCAGCAGGAGGGGACACCGGGGAGCTGTTTTTT. Amino acid sequence: CASSDHSAGGDTGELFF.

This clonotype has just a few counts. The chain recombines TRBV29-1 with TRBJ2-1; 13 nucleotides agree with TRBD2. This CDR3 has 14 residues. The germline V gene encodes CDR1 SQVTM and CDR2 ANQGSEA. V dropped 5 bases and J dropped 12; count of bases not matched to a gene: 10. CDR3 sequence (DNA): TGCAGCGTTTTTGTGGGACTAGCGGGAAGTGGGCAGTTCTTC. Translating it yields CSVFVGLAGSGQFF.

The chain uses TRBV3-1 and TRBJ2-6; D might be TRBD1 or TRBD2, each matching 6 bases. This CDR3 region has 16 residues. Germline values: CDR1 LGHDT, CDR2 YNNKEL (reference sequence). The V end was cut by 1 base, the J end by 7 bases, with 14 bases between. CDR3 sequence (DNA): TGTGCCAGCAGCCAAGCCGGGGGCATCAGAGCCAACGTCCTGACTTTC. This sequence encodes CASSQAGGIRANVLTF. Full variable domain (outside the CDR3, taken from reference TRBV3-1 and TRBJ2-6): DTAVSQTPKYLVTQMGNDKSIKCEQNLGHDTMYWYKQDSKKFLKIMFSYNNKELIINETVPNRFSPKSPDKAHLNLHINSLELGDSAVYFCASSQAGGIRANVLTFGAGSRLTVL.

This chain links TRBV3-1 with TRBJ2-5, with no clear D. The J call may be mistaken, given a closer DNA end match to TRBJ2-7. There are 15 residues in the CDR3. Germline V gene lookup returns CDR1 LGHDT and CDR2 YNNKEL (reference sequence). Here the CDR3 reads CASSHRLTQGYEQYF. DNA of the CDR3: TGTGCCAGCAGCCATCGCCTCACACAAGGCTACGAGCAGTACTTC.

This clonotype has more than one count but fewer than ten. This chain connects TRBV20-1 to TRBJ2-7; 8 bases are shared with TRBD1. Germline V CDR1 and CDR2: DFQATT, SNEGSKA (reference sequence). The CDR3 sequence is 14 residues long. V was clipped by 4 bases and J by 3 bases; unmatched bases: 8. This CDR3 is CSAKSATGGYEQYF. The CDR3 DNA sequence: TGCAGTGCTAAGTCTGCAACAGGGGGCTACGAGCAGTACTTC.

The chain carries TRBV5-1 and TRBJ2-5, with D possibly being TRBD1 (6 bases). The CDR3 covers 16 residues. Germline CDR1 is SGHRS and CDR2 is YFSETQ. V lost 0 bases and J lost 4, with 16 bases in between. The DNA of the CDR3 is TGCGCCAGCAGCTTGGTCCCGGACGCCAGGGGAGAGACCCAGTACTTC. It specifies CASSLVPDARGETQYF. Full variable domain (missing parts from reference TRBV5-1 and TRBJ2-5): KAGVTQTPRYLIKTRGQQVTLSCSPISGHRSVSWYQQTPGQGLQFLFEYFSETQRNKGNFPGRFSGRQFSNSRSEMNVSTLELGDSALYLCASSLVPDARGETQYFGPGTRLLVL.

In this sample, this clonotype turned up a few times. CDR3 region: CASSTGQPDTQYF. The DNA of the CDR3 is TGTGCCAGCAGTACAGGACAGCCAGATACGCAGTATTTT. The chain uses TRBV12-3 or TRBV12-4 and TRBJ2-3, with a possible D match to TRBD1 (6 bases). With 5 bases removed from V and 4 bases from J, the gap between germline ends came to 10 bases. The CDR3 is 13 amino acids.

The gene calls are TRBV7-2 and TRBJ2-7; D gene unclear. The CDR3 runs to 15 residues. CDR1 is SGHTA and CDR2 is FQGNSA in the germline V gene. The V gene lost 1 base and the J gene lost 3 bases, with 13 bases spanning the gap. CDR3 DNA sequence: TGTGCCAGCAGCTTAGATGCCCGGCCAGGCTACGAGCAGTACTTC. Residues: CASSLDARPGYEQYF.

The V call is TRBV20-1, the J call TRBJ2-1, with TRBD1 matching 7 bases. Germline trimming cut 1 base from V and 9 bases from J; bases unmatched to any gene: 6. Germline CDR1 DFQATT, CDR2 SNEGSKA (reference sequence). The CDR3 extends over 13 amino acids. The CDR3 sequence is CSARVQQGSEQFF. CDR3 coding DNA: TGCAGTGCTAGAGTACAACAGGGGTCTGAGCAGTTCTTC.